Each of the 32 T cell receptor beta chains below was sequenced from the same sample in a study of cytomegalovirus exposure and HLA in healthy donors. Primers included in the PCR were 60 Vbeta and 13 Jbeta primers. Sequencing was performed with immunoSEQ multiplex PCR; in TCRdb, only in-frame clones are kept and a portion is missing. Of over 65,000 clones in the sample, roughly four fifths were seen once. Sequencing was performed on PBMCs. Source of these receptors: a woman aged 25 to 45 in good health and CMV-seropositive.

This clone was observed once. One end of the junction is discordant with germline, which a read error may explain. The chain combines TRBV7-9 with TRBJ1-1; D is unresolved. In germline, CDR1 is SEHNR, CDR2 FQNEAQ (reference sequence). There are 12 residues in the CDR3. DNA of the CDR3: TGTTCCAGCAGCTTCGAGCGAGCTGAAGCTTTCTTT. As protein: CSSSFERAEAFF. Full variable domain (outside the CDR3, taken from reference TRBV7-9 and TRBJ1-1): DTGVSQNPRHKITKRGQNVTFRCDPISEHNRLYWYRQTLGQGPEFLTYFQNEAQLEKSRLLSDRFSAERPKGSFSTLEIQRTEQGDSAMYLCSSSFERAEAFFGQGTRLTVV.

The chain couples TRBV6-5 to TRBJ1-5; D unclear. This CDR3 has 13 amino acids. The ends were cut back, 2 bases at V and 4 bases at J, with 6 bases in the middle. Germline V CDR1 and CDR2: MNHEY, SVGAGI. CDR3 coding DNA: TGTGCCAGCAGTTACAACAGTAATCAGCCCCAGCATTTT. Protein sequence: CASSYNSNQPQHF.

The V call is TRBV30, the J call TRBJ1-2; 8 bases align to TRBD1. V lost 8 bases, J lost 0 bases, and 11 bases stayed unmatched. The germline V gene has CDR1 GTSNPN and CDR2 SVGIG (reference sequence). The CDR3 has 15 amino acids. DNA for the CDR3: TGTGCCGCCATACCGGGACAGGTGACTAACTATGGCTACACCTTC. This translates into CAAIPGQVTNYGYTF.

The rearrangement links TRBV25-1 to TRBJ2-5, with D unresolved. The CDR3 contains 11 residues. Looked up from germline, CDR1 is MGHDK and CDR2 is SYGVNS. Between the trimmed V and J ends, which lost 5 bases and 2 bases, there was a span of 3 bases. This CDR3 is CASSLQETQYF. CDR3 coding DNA: TGTGCCAGCAGTCTACAAGAGACCCAGTACTTC.

The rearrangement uses TRBV7-9 and TRBJ2-7; maybe TRBD2 (5 bases). V lost 5 bases to trimming and J lost 3 bases, with 11 bases between them. Germline V lookup: CDR1 SEHNR, CDR2 FQNEAQ (reference sequence). The length of the CDR3 is 13 residues. The CDR3 reads CASSLTGLYEQYF. The CDR3 bases are TGTGCCAGCAGCCTAACTGGACTCTACGAGCAGTACTTC.

The genes are TRBV9 and TRBJ2-7; 10 positions match TRBD1. This CDR3 is built from 15 residues. The trim removed 4 bases at V and 4 bases at J, leaving 8 bases unmatched. In germline, CDR1 is SGDLS, CDR2 YYNGEE. The DNA for the CDR3 is TGTGCCAGCAGCCCCCCGGGACAGGGGATATACGAGCAGTACTTC. Residues: CASSPPGQGIYEQYF.

The CDR3 region is CASTRSAGGTQYF. CDR3 nucleotides: TGTGCCAGCACCAGGAGCGCGGGGGGGACACAGTACTTC. This chain uses TRBV2 with TRBJ2-7; 9 bases agree with TRBD2. V shed 7 bases, J shed 10 bases, and the junction held 11 bases outside the gene matches. CDR3 length: 13 residues. Looked up from germline, CDR1 is SNHLY and CDR2 is FYNNEI.

This chain links TRBV5-1 with TRBJ2-3, with D possibly TRBD1 on 5 matching bases. Germline loops: CDR1 SGHRS, CDR2 YFSETQ. Trimming stripped 0 bases from V and 6 bases from J, with 5 bases between. This CDR3 contains 12 residues. Here the CDR3 reads CASSLEGDTQYF. The CDR3 nucleotides read TGCGCCAGCAGCTTGGAGGGGGATACGCAGTATTTT.

The V gene is TRBV28, the J gene TRBJ1-2, with D unresolved. This CDR3 is 11 amino acids long. The germline V gene has CDR1 MDHEN and CDR2 SYDVKM. V was cut by 4 bases and J by 8 bases, with 8 bases left in between. DNA of the CDR3: TGTGCCAGCAGTTCTATACGCGGCTACACCTTC. It yields the protein CASSSIRGYTF.

V and J are TRBV15 and TRBJ2-3, with 8 bases that match TRBD2. The CDR3 has 18 residues. Germline assignment: CDR1 LNHNV and CDR2 YYDKDF (reference sequence). V lost 0 bases to trimming and J lost 0 bases; unmatched junction nucleotides: 8. Here the CDR3 reads CATSRERREEYSTDTQYF. In DNA form, the CDR3 reads TGTGCCACCAGCAGAGAGCGGCGGGAGGAATATAGCACAGATACGCAGTATTTT.

The chain links TRBV7-9 to TRBJ2-3; 7 nucleotides line up with TRBD2. This CDR3 is built from 16 residues. Germline-derived CDR1 and CDR2 are SEHNR and FQNEAQ (reference sequence). After removal of 2 bases from V and 4 bases from J, the junction contained 9 bases not matched to a gene. The CDR3 protein is CASSLWSLGGADTQYF. DNA for the CDR3: TGTGCCAGCAGCTTATGGAGCCTGGGGGGGGCAGATACGCAGTATTTT. The variable domain in full, completed from reference TRBV7-9 and TRBJ2-3, reads DTGVSQNPRHKITKRGQNVTFRCDPISEHNRLYWYRQTLGQGPEFLTYFQNEAQLEKSRLLSDRFSAERPKGSFSTLEIQRTEQGDSAMYLCASSLWSLGGADTQYFGPGTRLTVL.

This chain uses TRBV11-2 with TRBJ2-7, with 7 bases aligning to TRBD1. The germline CDR1 and CDR2 sequences are SGHAT and FQNNGV. The CDR3 length is 17 residues. Trimming took 2 bases from V and 0 from J; bases not matched to a gene: 10. The CDR3 nucleotides are TGTGCCAGCAGCTTATGGCGAGGGACAGCCTTCTCCTACGAGCAGTACTTC. It codes for CASSLWRGTAFSYEQYF.

This clone was detected once. The rearrangement joins TRBV2 to TRBJ2-1, with D tentatively TRBD1 (5 bases). The CDR3 sequence is 14 residues long. In germline, CDR1 is SNHLY, CDR2 FYNNEI. V lost 4 bases and J 2 bases, leaving 9 bases between the germline ends. The CDR3 bases are TGTGCCAGCAGTGTCCAGGGCCCCTACAATGAGCAGTTCTTC. It codes for CASSVQGPYNEQFF.

The gene calls are TRBV2 and TRBJ2-1; 7 nucleotides align to TRBD2. The CDR3 length is 17 residues. V was clipped by 7 bases and J by 0 bases; unmatched bases: 12. Germline lookup yields CDR1 SNHLY and CDR2 FYNNEI. Here the CDR3 DNA reads TGTGCCAGCACTAGCGGTCCCCCCCCGAGCTCCTACAATGAGCAGTTCTTC. Amino acid sequence: CASTSGPPPSSYNEQFF.

The rearrangement uses TRBV9 and TRBJ2-2; D perhaps matches TRBD2 (6 bases). This CDR3 region has 15 residues. Germline values: CDR1 SGDLS, CDR2 YYNGEE. Trimming cost V 1 base and J 4 bases, with 11 bases left between them. The CDR3 nucleotides read TGTGCCAGCAGCGTAAGGGGAGGAGGCACCGGGGAGCTGTTTTTT. It specifies CASSVRGGGTGELFF.

This sequence joins TRBV11-2 and TRBJ2-7, with 8 bases identical to TRBD2. This CDR3 has 17 residues. The ends lost 5 bases at V and 6 bases at J; junction bases unmatched: 18. Germline V lookup: CDR1 SGHAT, CDR2 FQNNGV. CDR3 nucleotides: TGTGCCAGCAGCCTGGAGCTAGCGGGCCCTCGGGCCGCCGAGCAGTACTTC. Translation gives CASSLELAGPRAAEQYF.

The chain joins TRBV6-6 to TRBJ2-5, with 9 bases lining up with TRBD1. This CDR3 contains 11 residues. Germline trimming cut 9 bases from V and 9 bases from J; bases unmatched to any gene: 5. The germline gives CDR1 MNHNY, CDR2 SVGAGI (reference sequence). The CDR3 DNA reads TGTGCCAGTCTACAGGGGGCGGCCCAGTACTTC. This translates into CASLQGAAQYF.

The rearrangement joins TRBV5-1 to TRBJ2-1; TRBD2 matches at 9 bases. Looked up from germline, CDR1 is SGHRS and CDR2 is YFSETQ. The CDR3 totals 18 residues. J gave up 5 bases and V 0 bases, and 12 bases lay outside the gene matches. CDR3 nucleotide sequence: TGCGCCAGCAGCTTGGGGATTAGCGGGGGCCCCTTCAACAATGAGCAGTTCTTC. It is translated as CASSLGISGGPFNNEQFF.

This rearrangement joins TRBV11-1 to TRBJ2-7, with D perhaps TRBD2 (6 bases). V was cut by 0 bases and J by 3 bases, with 9 bases left in between. The germline V gene has CDR1 SGHAT and CDR2 FQDESV (reference sequence). CDR3 length: 14 residues. The CDR3 DNA is TGTGCCAGCAGCTTAGCGGGGGGAGACTACGAGCAGTACTTC. Translating gives CASSLAGGDYEQYF.

The chain uses TRBV6-5 and TRBJ1-1; maybe TRBD1 (6 bases). The CDR3 extends over 12 amino acids. The V and J ends lost 5 bases and 7 bases respectively, with 11 bases between them. Germline CDR1 and CDR2: MNHEY and SVGAGI. DNA of the CDR3: TGTGCCAGCAGTCAAGCGACAGGTGAAGCTTTCTTT. Translated, it gives CASSQATGEAFF.

This clone came up a few times. The chain has TRBV18 and TRBJ1-2; D is unresolved. The V end lost 3 bases, the J end lost 4 bases, and 15 bases lay between the germline ends. In germline, CDR1 is KGHSH, CDR2 LQKENI. The CDR3 loop spans 15 amino acids. The CDR3 DNA follows: TGTGCCAGCTCACCTATGACACCCACCTCCTATGGCTACACCTTC. It specifies CASSPMTPTSYGYTF.

V gene TRBV19 combines with J gene TRBJ2-3; 7 bases line up with TRBD1. Germline V gene data show CDR1 as LNHDA and CDR2 as SQIVND (reference sequence). The J segment lost 2 bases and the V segment lost 3 bases, leaving 2 bases of the junction unmatched. This CDR3 is built from 14 residues. CDR3 nucleotides: TGTGCCAGTAGTATGGGGACAGTCACAGATACGCAGTATTTT. It specifies CASSMGTVTDTQYF.

The gene calls are TRBV27 and TRBJ2-7, with 15 bases identical to TRBD2. V lost 8 bases to trimming and J lost 7 bases; unmatched junction nucleotides: 12. The CDR3 totals 16 residues. CDR1 is MNHEY, CDR2 SMNVEV, per germline (reference sequence). In nucleotides, the CDR3 is TGTGCCAGCCGAAGGGCCCTGGGACTAGCGGGAGGTGAGCAGTACTTC. Translated, it gives CASRRALGLAGGEQYF.

The chain has TRBV13 and TRBJ2-7, with D possibly being TRBD2 (5 bases). Trimming took 2 bases from V and 0 from J, leaving 14 bases between them. In germline, CDR1 is PRHDT, CDR2 FYEKMQ (reference sequence). The CDR3 has 16 amino acids. CDR3 region: CASSLTRTGNSYEQYF. The CDR3, as DNA: TGTGCCAGCAGCTTAACCCGGACTGGAAACTCCTACGAGCAGTACTTC.

The chain links TRBV9 to TRBJ2-2; D call uncertain. Trimming took off 0 bases at V and 6 bases at J, with 15 bases between the two ends. Germline lookup yields CDR1 SGDLS and CDR2 YYNGEE. CDR3 length: 16 residues. In nucleotides, the CDR3 is TGTGCCAGCAGCGTAGATAAGTCTCGTCGGTCCGGGGAGCTGTTTTTT. Protein product: CASSVDKSRRSGELFF.

V gene TRBV19 combines with J gene TRBJ2-3, with 14 positions matching TRBD2. Germline assignment: CDR1 LNHDA and CDR2 SQIVND (reference sequence). V lost 2 bases, J lost 3 bases, and 10 bases stayed unmatched. CDR3 length: 19 amino acids. The CDR3, as DNA: TGTGCCAGTAGTATATCCCGGGGACTAGCGGGAGTCGGTACAGATACGCAGTATTTT. It encodes CASSISRGLAGVGTDTQYF.

Details on this clone: Other DNA sequences within the sample encode an identical CDR3. The chain links TRBV9 to TRBJ1-1; 10 bases line up with TRBD1. Trimming removed 0 bases from V and 1 base from J; junction bases left unmatched: 0. The CDR3 loop spans 15 amino acids. Germline values: CDR1 SGDLS, CDR2 YYNGEE. For the CDR3, the DNA is TGTGCCAGCAGCGTAGGGACAGGGGGGAACACTGAAGCTTTCTTT. Its translation: CASSVGTGGNTEAFF.

This chain connects TRBV27 to TRBJ2-7; TRBD2 matches at 10 bases. Trimming removed 2 bases from V and 2 bases from J; junction bases left unmatched: 9. Germline CDR1 MNHEY, CDR2 SMNVEV (reference sequence). The CDR3 has 17 amino acids. CDR3: CASSLRGLAGDPYEQYF. CDR3 DNA sequence: TGTGCCAGCAGTTTACGAGGGCTAGCGGGAGACCCCTACGAGCAGTACTTC.

The rearrangement links TRBV6-1 to TRBJ1-1; a possible D gene is TRBD1 (5 bases). This CDR3 comprises 15 residues. CDR1 and CDR2 (germline): MNHNS, SASEGT. V was clipped by 8 bases and J by 4 bases, with 20 bases between them. This CDR3 reads CASLILDSQGTEAFF. CDR3 nucleotides: TGTGCCAGCCTTATCCTAGACAGCCAAGGCACTGAAGCTTTCTTT.

This clone was seen a few times. The chain joins TRBV2 to TRBJ1-5; D uncertain. CDR1 is SNHLY and CDR2 is FYNNEI in the germline V gene. V gave up 6 bases and J gave up 1 base, with 7 bases separating them. The CDR3 runs 13 residues. The CDR3 loop reads CASRRESNQPQHF. The CDR3 DNA follows: TGTGCCAGCAGGCGAGAAAGCAATCAGCCCCAGCATTTT. Using reference TRBV2 and TRBJ1-5 for the parts outside the CDR3, the full variable domain is EPEVTQTPSHQVTQMGQEVILRCVPISNHLYFYWYRQILGQKVEFLVSFYNNEISEKSEIFDDQFSVERPDGSNFTLKIRSTKLEDSAMYFCASRRESNQPQHFGDGTRLSIL.

This chain joins TRBV30 and TRBJ2-7; TRBD1 matches 9 bases. Germline assignment: CDR1 GTSNPN and CDR2 SVGIG (reference sequence). V shed 8 bases, J shed 6 bases, and the junction held 5 bases outside the gene matches. This CDR3 region has 11 residues. This CDR3 reads CAGGQGSEQYF. The CDR3 DNA is TGTGCCGGGGGACAGGGTAGCGAGCAGTACTTC.

This clone has just one count. The chain is built from TRBV29-1 and TRBJ2-7; D is unresolved. CDR3 length equals 12 residues. CDR1 is SQVTM, CDR2 ANQGSEA, per germline. V lost 6 bases to trimming and J lost 6 bases, with 15 bases between them. CDR3 sequence (DNA): TGCAGCGTAATTAATGGTGGCGGCGAGCAGTACTTC. This gives the protein CSVINGGGEQYF.